This T cell receptor beta chain derives from a study of Tregs in tolerant kidney transplant recipients. Sequenced by immunoSEQ multiplex PCR; TCRdb stores in-frame clones only, minus some. The repertoire has fewer than 70,000 clones, around four fifths of them found once; the top ten carry more than 4%. Germline CDR1 and CDR2: MNHEY and SVGAGI. Trimming took 6 bases from V and 5 from J; bases not matched to a gene: 6. The CDR3 is made up of 13 amino acids. Unstimulated regulatory T cells (CD4+CD25+CD127-), CD4+CD25- non-regulatory cells, CD4 and CD8 cells were FACS-sorted from thawed PBMCs. The chain couples TRBV6-5 to TRBJ2-7, with 8 positions matching TRBD2. The source material was CD4+ T cells from blood. The clonotype comes from a human donor in good health. The CDR3 is CASRRSGGHEQYF. In nucleotides, the CDR3 is TGTGCCAGCAGGCGAAGCGGGGGCCACGAGCAGTACTTC.